This T cell receptor beta chain is drawn from a study of OX40 agonist ivuxolimab in advanced cancers. Sequencing was performed with immunoSEQ multiplex PCR; in TCRdb, only in-frame clones are kept and a portion is missing. Altogether about 83,000 clones are present, about 88% being singletons, with the ten largest covering approximately 1.7%. CDR3 size: 14 residues. V lost 5 bases and J 0 bases, leaving 12 bases between the germline ends. The germline V gene has CDR1 SGHRS and CDR2 YFSETQ. The sample in question was CD4+ or CD8+ T cells sorted from blood, obtained in a trial of the OX40 agonist ivuxolimab. The V and J genes are TRBV5-1 and TRBJ2-7; possible D gene TRBD1, 6 bases. The receptor was derived from an adult with an advanced solid tumor such as melanoma, head and neck, liver or kidney cancer. This chain's CDR3 is CASSSEDSSYEQYF. The CDR3 nucleotides read TGCGCCAGCAGTTCAGAGGACAGCTCCTACGAGCAGTACTTC.